The entry below gives a single T cell receptor beta chain sequence along with its context. What it binds is not known. CDR1 is SGHTA and CDR2 is FQGNSA in the germline V gene. The germline V and J ends were trimmed by 0 bases and 5 bases, with 15 bases remaining between them. CDR3 length equals 16 residues. The sorted-subset replicate PCRs were given 200 ng DNA, which is 25,000 to 35,000 T cell genomes. TCRdb keeps only in-frame clones here, not all; method: immunoSEQ multiplex PCR. This sample has about 2.4 million clones, with roughly 93% found just once. The record originates from a study of shared clonotypes between healthy human individuals. Across the study: CD4 naive and memory got three plates each, CD8 naive two, CD8 memory one.

Study results and limitations: Shared clonotypes across all four donors exceeded non-shared ones in generation probability.

Sequenced sample: naive CD4+ T cells from PBMCs. Subset here: CD45RA+ positively selected. This rearrangement joins TRBV7-2 to TRBJ2-3; D is uncertain. The sequence was collected from a man aged 18 to 35 in good health. Some clones in this sample may be carry-over from other donors' samples. The CDR3 loop is CASSLAGGSLGDTQYF. As DNA, the CDR3 is TGTGCCAGCAGCTTAGCGGGCGGCTCTCTGGGAGATACGCAGTATTTT.